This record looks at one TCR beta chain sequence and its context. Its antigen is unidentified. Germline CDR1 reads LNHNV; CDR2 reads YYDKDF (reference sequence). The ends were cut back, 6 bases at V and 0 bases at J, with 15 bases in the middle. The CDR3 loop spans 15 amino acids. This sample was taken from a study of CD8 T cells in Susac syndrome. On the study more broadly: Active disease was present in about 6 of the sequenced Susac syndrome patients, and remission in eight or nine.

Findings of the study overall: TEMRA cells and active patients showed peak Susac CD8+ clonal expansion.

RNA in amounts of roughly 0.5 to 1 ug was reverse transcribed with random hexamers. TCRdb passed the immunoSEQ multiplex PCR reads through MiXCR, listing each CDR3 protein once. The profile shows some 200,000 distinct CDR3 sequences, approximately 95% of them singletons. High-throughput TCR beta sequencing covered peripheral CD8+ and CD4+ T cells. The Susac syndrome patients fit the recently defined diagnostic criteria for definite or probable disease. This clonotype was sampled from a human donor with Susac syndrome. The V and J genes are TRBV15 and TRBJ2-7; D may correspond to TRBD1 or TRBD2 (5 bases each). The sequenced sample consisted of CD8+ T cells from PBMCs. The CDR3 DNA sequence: TGTGCCACCAGTACCCGGGACGGAAGCTCCTACGAGCAGTACTTC. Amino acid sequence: CATSTRDGSSYEQYF.